Listed below are T cell receptor beta chains from one sample, sequenced in a study of glioma-infiltrating T cells. Each CDR3 protein gets one entry after TCRdb re-called the multiplex PCR reads with MiXCR. The sample has approximately 40,000 distinct CDR3 sequences, approximately 20% seen once. The sequencing input was glioma tissue, nonneoplastic brain tissue, or PBMCs (not recorded which). The receptor set was obtained from a human donor with low-grade glioma or glioblastoma, undergoing nonglioma brain surgery, or in good health (not recorded which). The CDR3 runs from the conserved cysteine through the conserved F or W. The D gene is left open where the match is weak. Clone size is shown for a subset of rows, as once, few, many or a class of expanded clone.

d_gene: TRBD1; j_gene: TRBJ2-3; abundance: many; v_gene: TRBV11-2; CDR3aa: CASGTGRGSLTDTQYF; CDR3nt: TGTGCCAGCGGTACGGGCAGGGGGTCTCTCACAGATACGCAGTATTTT
d_gene: NA; j_gene: TRBJ2-7; abundance: many; v_gene: TRBV20-1; CDR3aa: CSASRDGYEQYF; CDR3nt: TGCAGTGCTAGCCGCGACGGATACGAGCAGTACTTC
d_gene: TRBD1; j_gene: TRBJ1-1; abundance: medium-sized; v_gene: TRBV20-1; CDR3aa: CSARDGQAYNTEAFF; CDR3nt: TGCAGTGCTAGAGACGGACAGGCATACAACACTGAAGCTTTCTTT
d_gene: TRBD2; j_gene: TRBJ2-1; abundance: many; v_gene: TRBV20-1; CDR3aa: CSARGWASGSSEQFF; CDR3nt: TGCAGTGCTAGAGGATGGGCTAGCGGGAGCAGTGAGCAGTTCTTC
d_gene: NA; j_gene: TRBJ2-3; abundance: NA; v_gene: TRBV11-3; CDR3aa: CASSDRFEVTDTQYF; CDR3nt: TGTGCCAGCAGCGACAGGTTCGAAGTGACAGATACGCAGTATTTT
d_gene: NA; j_gene: TRBJ1-1; abundance: NA; v_gene: TRBV19; CDR3aa: CASSRAAEAFF; CDR3nt: TGTGCCAGTAGTCGGGCGGCCGAAGCTTTCTTT
d_gene: NA; j_gene: TRBJ2-7; abundance: many; v_gene: TRBV20-1; CDR3aa: CSARTTGLISYEQYF; CDR3nt: TGCAGTGCTAGAACCACAGGGTTGATTTCCTACGAGCAGTACTTC
d_gene: NA; j_gene: TRBJ1-1; abundance: medium-sized; v_gene: TRBV25-1; CDR3aa: CASSGVTGANTEAFF; CDR3nt: TGTGCCAGCAGTGGGGTGACAGGAGCGAACACTGAAGCTTTCTTT
d_gene: NA; j_gene: TRBJ1-2; abundance: NA; v_gene: TRBV28; CDR3aa: CASSPRGGYGYTF; CDR3nt: TGTGCCAGCAGTCCGCGTGGAGGCTATGGCTACACCTTC
d_gene: NA; j_gene: TRBJ1-1; abundance: many; v_gene: TRBV12-3/TRBV12-4; CDR3aa: CASSFPGVTEAFF; CDR3nt: TGTGCCAGCAGTTTCCCCGGGGTCACTGAAGCTTTCTTT
d_gene: NA; j_gene: TRBJ2-1; abundance: many; v_gene: TRBV10-2; CDR3aa: CASWLWTDPSNEQFF; CDR3nt: TGCGCCAGCTGGTTGTGGACCGATCCCAGCAATGAGCAGTTCTTC
d_gene: TRBD1; j_gene: TRBJ1-2; abundance: many; v_gene: TRBV7-9; CDR3aa: CASSLGGQTYGYTF; CDR3nt: TGTGCCAGCAGCTTAGGGGGACAGACCTATGGCTACACCTTC
d_gene: NA; j_gene: TRBJ2-7; abundance: NA; v_gene: TRBV7-9; CDR3aa: CARSVSSYEQYF; CDR3nt: TGTGCCAGGAGCGTGAGCTCCTACGAGCAGTACTTC
d_gene: TRBD2; j_gene: TRBJ2-5; abundance: many; v_gene: TRBV2; CDR3aa: CASSEGLVDMETQYF; CDR3nt: TGTGCCAGCAGTGAGGGACTAGTTGATATGGAGACCCAGTACTTC
d_gene: NA; j_gene: TRBJ2-1; abundance: many; v_gene: TRBV7-9; CDR3aa: CASSLRINEQFF; CDR3nt: TGTGCCAGCAGCTTAAGAATCAATGAGCAGTTCTTC
d_gene: TRBD2; j_gene: TRBJ2-2; abundance: NA; v_gene: TRBV4-2; CDR3aa: CASSLAGDTGELFF; CDR3nt: TGTGCCAGCTCACTAGCGGGAGACACCGGGGAGCTGTTTTTT
d_gene: NA; j_gene: TRBJ1-6; abundance: many; v_gene: TRBV6-1; CDR3aa: CASLNREHSPLHF; CDR3nt: TGTGCCAGCCTAAACAGGGAGCATTCACCCCTCCACTTT
d_gene: NA; j_gene: TRBJ1-5; abundance: many; v_gene: TRBV3-1; CDR3aa: CASSQLRDQPQHF; CDR3nt: TGTGCCAGCAGCCAATTGCGGGATCAGCCCCAGCATTTT
d_gene: TRBD2; j_gene: TRBJ2-5; abundance: few; v_gene: TRBV29-1; CDR3aa: CSVVGGAGSQETQYF; CDR3nt: TGCAGCGTTGTAGGCGGAGCGGGGTCGCAAGAGACCCAGTACTTC
d_gene: TRBD1; j_gene: TRBJ2-7; abundance: many; v_gene: TRBV6-1; CDR3aa: CASSTPGTGGYEQYF; CDR3nt: TGTGCCAGCAGTACCCCCGGGACAGGGGGGTACGAGCAGTACTTC
d_gene: NA; j_gene: TRBJ2-1; abundance: NA; v_gene: TRBV30; CDR3aa: CAWGGGTGAYNEQFF; CDR3nt: TGTGCCTGGGGCGGCGGGACTGGGGCCTACAATGAGCAGTTCTTC
d_gene: NA; j_gene: TRBJ1-4; abundance: many; v_gene: TRBV7-9; CDR3aa: CASSSRTEEKLFF; CDR3nt: TGTGCCAGCAGCTCCCGGACAGAAGAAAAACTGTTTTTT
d_gene: NA; j_gene: TRBJ1-1; abundance: NA; v_gene: TRBV7-9; CDR3aa: CASSPNTKAFF; CDR3nt: TGTGCCAGCAGTCCAAACACTAAAGCTTTCTTT
d_gene: NA; j_gene: TRBJ2-3; abundance: many; v_gene: TRBV20-1; CDR3aa: CSARWGGTQYF; CDR3nt: TGCAGTGCTAGGTGGGGAGGTACGCAGTATTTT
d_gene: TRBD1; j_gene: TRBJ2-5; abundance: many; v_gene: TRBV7-9; CDR3aa: CASSPLDRLEAETQYF; CDR3nt: TGTGCCAGCAGCCCCCTGGACAGGCTTGAGGCAGAGACCCAGTACTTC
d_gene: NA; j_gene: TRBJ2-1; abundance: few; v_gene: TRBV19; CDR3aa: CASSVLGGDNEQFF; CDR3nt: TGTGCCAGTAGTGTTCTAGGGGGGGACAATGAGCAGTTCTTC
d_gene: TRBD1; j_gene: TRBJ2-5; abundance: many; v_gene: TRBV7-6; CDR3aa: CASRLGQGRETQYF; CDR3nt: TGTGCCAGCAGATTGGGACAGGGAAGGGAGACCCAGTACTTC
d_gene: TRBD2; j_gene: TRBJ2-1; abundance: many; v_gene: TRBV20-1; CDR3aa: CSARDLGAGDHNEQFF; CDR3nt: TGCAGTGCTAGAGATCTCGGCGCGGGAGATCACAATGAGCAGTTCTTC
d_gene: NA; j_gene: TRBJ1-2; abundance: few; v_gene: TRBV19; CDR3aa: CASSIEVKDYGYTF; CDR3nt: TGTGCCAGTAGTATAGAAGTAAAAGACTATGGCTACACCTTC
d_gene: NA; j_gene: TRBJ2-5; abundance: few; v_gene: TRBV19; CDR3aa: CASSITGREETQYF; CDR3nt: TGTGCCAGTAGTATCACAGGGCGAGAAGAGACCCAGTACTTC
d_gene: TRBD2; j_gene: TRBJ2-1; abundance: many; v_gene: TRBV20-1; CDR3aa: CSAATSGRRSDEQFF; CDR3nt: TGCAGTGCGGCCACTAGCGGGAGGAGAAGTGATGAGCAGTTCTTC
d_gene: NA; j_gene: TRBJ2-3; abundance: NA; v_gene: TRBV7-2; CDR3aa: CASSLTVPGAQYF; CDR3nt: TGTGCCAGCAGCTTAACCGTCCCGGGTGCGCAGTATTTT
d_gene: NA; j_gene: TRBJ1-4; abundance: many; v_gene: TRBV2; CDR3aa: CASNRQGVTNEKLFF; CDR3nt: TGTGCCAGCAATCGGCAGGGCGTCACTAATGAAAAACTGTTTTTT
d_gene: NA; j_gene: TRBJ2-7; abundance: many; v_gene: TRBV28; CDR3aa: CASRDGQSSYEQYF; CDR3nt: TGTGCCAGCAGGGACGGGCAGTCGTCCTACGAGCAGTACTTC
d_gene: NA; j_gene: TRBJ1-1; abundance: NA; v_gene: TRBV6-1; CDR3aa: CASSRSLGVKNTEAFF; CDR3nt: TGTGCCAGCAGCCGGAGTCTGGGGGTGAAGAACACTGAAGCTTTCTTT
d_gene: NA; j_gene: TRBJ2-3; abundance: large; v_gene: TRBV27; CDR3aa: CASSPWDGGDTQYF; CDR3nt: TGTGCCAGCAGTCCCTGGGACGGAGGAGATACGCAGTATTTT
d_gene: NA; j_gene: TRBJ1-1; abundance: many; v_gene: TRBV5-4; CDR3aa: CASRLRQDYNTEAFF; CDR3nt: TGTGCCAGCCGGCTACGGCAGGACTACAACACTGAAGCTTTCTTT
d_gene: TRBD2; j_gene: TRBJ2-1; abundance: NA; v_gene: TRBV27; CDR3aa: CASSLILAGGLNEQFF; CDR3nt: TGTGCCAGCAGTCTAATACTAGCGGGGGGGCTGAATGAGCAGTTCTTC
d_gene: NA; j_gene: TRBJ2-7; abundance: many; v_gene: TRBV5-1; CDR3aa: CASSPADSYEQYF; CDR3nt: TGCGCCAGCAGCCCCGCAGACTCCTACGAGCAGTACTTC
d_gene: NA; j_gene: TRBJ2-3; abundance: few; v_gene: TRBV2; CDR3aa: CASSDPGGKDTQYF; CDR3nt: TGTGCCAGCAGTGACCCCGGGGGAAAAGATACGCAGTATTTT